A single sample gave rise to the 9 T cell receptor beta chains below, sequenced in a study of T cells in Graves' hyperthyroidism and ophthalmopathy. TCR beta CDR3 regions were amplified from RNA transcripts. TCR CDR3 underwent first-round RT-PCR with the HTBI primer set. TCRdb re-called the multiplex PCR reads through MiXCR, storing one row per CDR3 protein. The table includes 300,000 to 450,000 distinct CDR3 sequences, around 13% detected once. Sequencing was carried out using blood. These receptors were taken from a woman aged 55-75 years with Graves' hyperthyroidism.

This clonotype was seen more than once but under ten times. The gene calls are TRBV15 and TRBJ2-1; the D call may be TRBD1 or TRBD2 (5 bases each). The V end was cut by 3 bases, the J end by 6 bases, with 36 bases between. Germline lookup yields CDR1 LNHNV and CDR2 YYDKDF (reference sequence). This CDR3 spans 22 amino acids. CDR3 nucleotide sequence: TGTGCCACCAGCAGCCCTCACGAATTCAGGGATCAGACTAACGGGCCCTCCAATGAGCAGTTCTTC. As protein: CATSSPHEFRDQTNGPSNEQFF.

This clonotype appeared a few times. The chain is built from TRBV12-3 or TRBV12-4 and TRBJ2-2; 8 bases agree with TRBD1. V shed 5 bases, J shed 6 bases, and the junction held 8 bases outside the gene matches. The CDR3 loop spans 15 amino acids. DNA of the CDR3: TGTGCCAGCAGTGAAATACAGGGGGGTGCCGGGGAGCTGTTTTTT. Translation: CASSEIQGGAGELFF.

This clonotype was picked up many times. The V gene is TRBV12-5, the J gene TRBJ2-3; tentative D call: TRBD2 (6 bases). CDR3 length: 20 residues. The V end was cut by 7 bases, the J end by 4 bases, with 33 bases between. The germline V gene has CDR1 LGHNT and CDR2 FRNRAP. DNA for the CDR3: TGTGCTAGTGCTCTAACCCGGGCCATGGGGACGGGAGAGGCTCCAGATACGCAGTATTTT. Its translation: CASALTRAMGTGEAPDTQYF.

The table lists this clonotype with many counts. The chain employs TRBV5-5 and TRBJ2-5, with D maybe TRBD1 (5 bases). V was trimmed by 2 bases and J by 4 bases, leaving 9 bases between them. The CDR3 covers 13 residues. CDR1 and CDR2 from the germline V gene are SGHKS and YYEKEE (reference sequence). The DNA for the CDR3 is TGTGCCAGCAGCTTTGGCCAGGGAGAGACCCAGTACTTC. It specifies CASSFGQGETQYF.

This clonotype showed up just a few times. V usage is TRBV20-1 and J usage is TRBJ1-6; no firm D call. CDR1 and CDR2 (germline): DFQATT, SNEGSKA (reference sequence). This CDR3 is built from 12 residues. Trimming pared 3 bases from V and 8 bases from J, leaving 8 bases between. The DNA for the CDR3 is TGCAGTGCTAGTCTCGGGGATTCACCCCTCCACTTT. This gives the protein CSASLGDSPLHF.

This clonotype was counted at least ten times. This chain connects TRBV11-2 to TRBJ1-2, with D possibly being TRBD1 (5 bases). The CDR3 has 14 amino acids. Trimming cost V 1 base and J 5 bases, with 11 bases left between them. Germline CDR1 is SGHAT and CDR2 is FQNNGV. Written as DNA, the CDR3 is TGTGCCAGCAGCTTAGCCCCGACAGCGTATGGCTACACCTTC. Translating gives CASSLAPTAYGYTF.

This clonotype was recorded many times. This chain uses TRBV19 with TRBJ2-7, with 9 bases aligning to TRBD1. V was clipped by 9 bases and J by 2 bases; unmatched bases: 5. Looked up from germline, CDR1 is LNHDA and CDR2 is SQIVND (reference sequence). The CDR3 loop spans 13 amino acids. The CDR3 DNA sequence: TGTGCCAGCGCAGGGACAGGGACCTACGAGCAGTACTTC. As protein: CASAGTGTYEQYF.

The chain uses TRBV15 and TRBJ1-5; no clear D. This CDR3 has 13 amino acids. In germline, CDR1 is LNHNV, CDR2 YYDKDF (reference sequence). Trimming removed 4 bases from V and 7 bases from J, with 11 bases in between. Here the CDR3 reads CATSISRPQPQHF. CDR3 DNA: TGTGCCACCAGCATCTCTCGGCCGCAGCCCCAGCATTTT. The whole variable domain, remainder taken from reference TRBV15 and TRBJ1-5, is DAMVIQNPRYQVTQFGKPVTLSCSQTLNHNVMYWYQQKSSQAPKLLFHYYDKDFNNEADTPDNFQSRRPNTSFCFLDIRSPGLGDTAMYLCATSISRPQPQHFGDGTRLSIL.

This clonotype has a count of ten or more. The V gene is TRBV11-1, the J gene TRBJ1-1, with 8 bases that match TRBD1. V dropped 5 bases and J dropped 4; count of bases not matched to a gene: 3. The CDR3 is made up of 13 amino acids. The V gene's germline CDR1 is SGHAT and CDR2 FQDESV (reference sequence). This CDR3 is CASSLTGGTEAFF. DNA for the CDR3: TGTGCCAGCAGCCTTACAGGGGGCACTGAAGCTTTCTTT.